One and the same sample provided the 17 T cell receptor beta chains below, sequenced in a study of graft-versus-host responses after intestinal transplantation. These TCRs are of unknown antigen specificity. Some clones are missing from TCRdb's copy, which holds only in-frame ones; the method was immunoSEQ multiplex PCR. This sample carries about 130,000 clones, around 94% of them seen once, and the ten largest clones take over 0.15%. The specimen was unstimulated CD4+ T cells sorted from spleen or lymph node cells, collected before intestinal transplant. Receptor source: a human donor who received an intestinal transplant.

The V call is TRBV5-5, the J call TRBJ2-7; 9 positions agree with TRBD1. Germline assignment: CDR1 SGHKS and CDR2 YYEKEE (reference sequence). With 4 bases clipped from V and 5 bases from J, the junction kept 4 bases outside the gene matches. The CDR3 runs 13 residues. The CDR3 region has the DNA TGTGCCAGCAGCCTCCGGACAGGGGACGAGCAGTACTTC. As protein: CASSLRTGDEQYF.

V and J are TRBV4-1 and TRBJ1-3; D is undetermined. V was pared by 2 bases and J by 4 bases, with 6 bases between. Germline values: CDR1 MGHRA, CDR2 YSYEKL. CDR3 length equals 13 residues. CDR3 nucleotides: TGCGCCAGCAGCCAACAAGAAGGAAACACCATATATTTT. Encoded protein: CASSQQEGNTIYF.

The CDR3 DNA reads as TGTGCCAGCAGTTTAGTGGCAGGTCGGTCACCCCTCCACTTT. Residues: CASSLVAGRSPLHF. The chain carries TRBV27 and TRBJ1-6, with D unresolved. CDR1 MNHEY and CDR2 SMNVEV come from the germline V gene (reference sequence). CDR3 length: 14 amino acids. Trimming removed 2 bases from V and 10 bases from J, with 12 bases in between.

The chain joins TRBV9 to TRBJ2-5, with D tentatively TRBD1 or TRBD2 (6 bases each). The CDR3 is made up of 15 amino acids. Trimming pared 4 bases from V and 5 bases from J, leaving 18 bases between. Germline V gives CDR1 SGDLS, CDR2 YYNGEE. The CDR3 DNA reads TGTGCCAGCAGCTCTCTTAGGGGGGTTGGGGAGACCCAGTACTTC. Protein: CASSSLRGVGETQYF.

CDR3 loop: CASSPLAVGYEQYF. The CDR3 DNA reads as TGCGCCAGCAGCCCCTTAGCGGTGGGCTACGAGCAGTACTTC. J is TRBJ2-7 and V is TRBV4-1, with D possibly TRBD2 on 6 matching bases. This CDR3 has 14 amino acids. Germline V gene lookup returns CDR1 MGHRA and CDR2 YSYEKL. The V and J ends lost 4 bases and 3 bases respectively, with 13 bases between them.

This clone showed up just a few times. J is TRBJ2-7 and V is TRBV6-6; 7 bases map to TRBD1. CDR3 size: 13 residues. Germline CDR1 MNHNY, CDR2 SVGAGI (reference sequence). The junction had 5 bases not matched to a gene; V was cut back by 3 bases and J by 6 bases. The CDR3 region is CASSYSTGPEQYF. In DNA form, the CDR3 reads TGTGCCAGCAGTTATTCGACAGGGCCCGAGCAGTACTTC.

The chain couples TRBV7-2 to TRBJ1-2; D gene uncertain. Trimming took off 4 bases at V and 7 bases at J, with 19 bases between the two ends. This CDR3 comprises 15 residues. CDR1 is SGHTA, CDR2 FQGNSA, per germline. The DNA for the CDR3 is TGTGCCAGCAGCTCTACTCGCCCCCAAGGCACTGGCTACACCTTC. Translation: CASSSTRPQGTGYTF.

The gene calls are TRBV6-1 and TRBJ2-7, with TRBD1 identical over 8 bases. V shed 8 bases, J shed 3 bases, and the junction held 6 bases outside the gene matches. The CDR3 loop spans 13 amino acids. CDR1 and CDR2 (germline): MNHNS, SASEGT. This CDR3 reads CASRDRLSYEQYF. The CDR3 DNA reads TGTGCCAGCCGGGACAGGTTAAGCTACGAGCAGTACTTC.

Comments on this clone: The CDR3 ends on some other residue instead of the conserved phenylalanine or tryptophan, so this is likely a read error. The DNA is omitted, as the CDR3 cannot be located on it reliably, and the CDR3 follows TCRdb's listing. The chain uses TRBV6-6 and TRBJ1-4; no DNA check was done on the table's D call, TRBD1. Germline values: CDR1 MNHNY, CDR2 SVGAGI (reference sequence). The CDR3 extends over 11 residues, inclusive of both ends. The CDR3 sequence is CASSYYTVPFY.

The gene calls are TRBV10-2 and TRBJ2-7; TRBD1 matches 10 bases. CDR1 is WSHSY, CDR2 SAAADI, per germline. This CDR3 contains 13 residues. Trimming at V came to 5 bases and at J to 8 bases, leaving 6 bases not matched to a gene. The CDR3 region has the DNA TGCGCCAGCAGTACCGGGACAGGGGTTAAGCAGTACTTC. Encoded protein: CASSTGTGVKQYF.

This clone has a handful of counts. The V gene is TRBV10-3, the J gene TRBJ1-6; no definite D call. Trimming took 4 bases from V and 5 from J, leaving 6 bases between them. The CDR3 extends over 13 amino acids. Germline lookup yields CDR1 ENHRY and CDR2 SYGVKD. The CDR3 nucleotides read TGTGCCATCAGTGTGGAAGATAATTCACCCCTCCACTTT. Translated: CAISVEDNSPLHF.

The rearrangement uses TRBV19 and TRBJ1-2; no reliable D call. Looked up from germline, CDR1 is LNHDA and CDR2 is SQIVND (reference sequence). CDR3 length equals 12 residues. Trimming stripped 7 bases from V and 7 bases from J, with 13 bases between. The CDR3 is CASNSQSGGYTF. The CDR3 DNA sequence: TGTGCCAGTAACTCCCAATCGGGTGGCTACACCTTC. Using reference TRBV19 and TRBJ1-2 for the parts outside the CDR3, the full variable domain is DGGITQSPKYLFRKEGQNVTLSCEQNLNHDAMYWYRQDPGQGLRLIYYSQIVNDFQKGDIAEGYSVSREKKESFPLTVTSAQKNPTAFYLCASNSQSGGYTFGSGTRLTVV.

The chain links TRBV7-9 to TRBJ2-3, with 8 bases fitting TRBD2. V lost 5 bases to trimming and J lost 9 bases; unmatched junction nucleotides: 16. The CDR3 covers 16 residues. Per germline, CDR1 SEHNR and CDR2 FQNEAQ (reference sequence). The chain's CDR3 is CASSLGGLRGASTQYF. The CDR3 DNA sequence: TGTGCCAGCAGCCTAGGAGGATTGCGGGGGGCATCGACGCAGTATTTT.

The chain uses TRBV18 and TRBJ2-7; D not certain. Germline CDR1 and CDR2: KGHSH and LQKENI. V shed 6 bases and J shed 4 bases, with 7 bases lying between them. There are 11 residues in the CDR3. The CDR3 DNA reads TGTGCCAGCTCCCTTGGATACGAGCAGTACTTC. Encoded protein: CASSLGYEQYF.

The chain carries TRBV27 and TRBJ2-1, with D possibly being TRBD2 (6 bases). Germline CDR1 is MNHEY and CDR2 is SMNVEV (reference sequence). Trimming removed 3 bases from V and 0 bases from J, with 9 bases in between. The length of the CDR3 is 15 residues. The CDR3 nucleotides are TGTGCCAGCAGTTTGGGACTCGTCTCCTACAATGAGCAGTTCTTC. This codes for CASSLGLVSYNEQFF.

The chain combines TRBV6-1 with TRBJ1-6; D may be TRBD1 (5 bases). CDR3 length: 16 amino acids. V was cut by 0 bases and J by 11 bases, with 17 bases left in between. Germline-derived CDR1 and CDR2 are MNHNS and SASEGT. The CDR3 region is CASSEAGGNAGTPLHF. CDR3 in DNA: TGTGCCAGCAGTGAAGCGGGAGGGAACGCAGGGACACCCCTCCACTTT.

The chain employs TRBV6-1 and TRBJ2-1, with D possibly matching TRBD1 (6 bases). Trimming pared 7 bases from V and 4 bases from J, leaving 17 bases between. Germline CDR1 MNHNS, CDR2 SASEGT. The CDR3 has 15 amino acids. CDR3 loop: CASTTTGTKYNEQFF. Written as DNA, the CDR3 is TGTGCCAGCACCACCACCGGGACAAAATACAATGAGCAGTTCTTC.